Listed here are 20 T cell receptor beta chains from one sample, sequenced in a study of cytomegalovirus exposure and HLA in healthy donors listed by TCRdb under 2017. The library was obtained by the immunoSEQ multiplex PCR assay. A mixture of 60 forward primers for TCR Vbeta segments and 13 reverse primers for TCR Jbeta segments was used in the multiplex PCR. Here the immuneACCESS table is served through TCRdb, limited to in-frame sequences with V and J called. Missing clones are a known gap in these copies; in checked studies unresolved V genes cover under half, and the rest lacks a known reason. For this sample there are roughly 100,000 clones; around 75% appear just once. The ten largest clones take up roughly 2.8% of the sample. Input material: PBMCs. These receptors originate from a female donor in good health and CMV-seronegative.

The rearrangement uses TRBV27 and TRBJ2-7; tentative D call: TRBD2 (6 bases). The CDR3 sequence is 15 residues long. With 3 bases removed from V and 4 bases from J, the gap between germline ends came to 16 bases. Germline assignment: CDR1 MNHEY and CDR2 SMNVEV (reference sequence). The CDR3, as DNA: TGTGCCAGCAGTTTGTCGGGAGCAGGAAGGTACGAGCAGTACTTC. Translated: CASSLSGAGRYEQYF.

The chain has TRBV29-1 and TRBJ2-5, with 8 bases identical to TRBD2. V was pared by 7 bases and J by 4 bases, with 8 bases of the junction left unmatched. CDR3 size: 13 residues. Germline V gene sequence: CDR1 SQVTM, CDR2 ANQGSEA. The CDR3 sequence is CSAPGGQRETQYF. In DNA form, the CDR3 reads TGCAGCGCCCCGGGGGGGCAGCGAGAGACCCAGTACTTC.

J is TRBJ2-5 and V is TRBV18; D gene uncertain. With 5 bases removed from V and 3 bases from J, the gap between germline ends came to 7 bases. The CDR3 runs to 12 residues. Per germline, CDR1 KGHSH and CDR2 LQKENI. CDR3 residues: CASSGTEETQYF. The CDR3 nucleotides are TGTGCCAGCTCAGGAACAGAAGAGACCCAGTACTTC. The full variable domain, in which reference TRBV18 and TRBJ2-5 provide the parts outside the CDR3, is NAGVMQNPRHLVRRRGQEARLRCSPMKGHSHVYWYRQLPEEGLKFMVYLQKENIIDESGMPKERFSAEFPKEGPSILRIQQVVRGDSAAYFCASSGTEETQYFGPGTRLLVL.

The rearrangement uses TRBV6-5 and TRBJ2-5; 14 bases align to TRBD2. The end of the DNA fits TRBJ2-7 better, so the J call may be wrong. This CDR3 region has 15 residues. Germline CDR1 and CDR2: MNHEY and SVGAGI. The CDR3 DNA sequence: TGTGCCAGCAGTTACGGGACTAGCGGGAGTGACGAGCAGTACTTC. Translation: CASSYGTSGSDEQYF.

The rearrangement uses TRBV6-5 and TRBJ2-5, with a tentative D call TRBD2 (5 bases). The DNA end favors TRBJ2-7, so the J call may be wrong. The CDR3 runs 15 residues. Germline V gene lookup returns CDR1 MNHEY and CDR2 SVGAGI. The CDR3 DNA follows: TGTGCCAGCAGTTATATTTGGGAGAGCTCCTACGAGCAGTACTTC. Protein: CASSYIWESSYEQYF.

The V gene is TRBV7-3, the J gene TRBJ2-1; D is possibly TRBD2 (6 bases). The V end was cut by 3 bases, the J end by 6 bases, with 18 bases between. CDR1 is SGHTA and CDR2 is FQGTGA in the germline V gene. There are 16 residues in the CDR3. CDR3 protein: CASSFAGGNVPNEQFF. The CDR3 DNA is TGTGCCAGCAGCTTCGCGGGCGGGAACGTACCCAATGAGCAGTTCTTC.

This chain joins TRBV28 and TRBJ1-1; a possible D gene is TRBD1 (6 bases). Germline loops: CDR1 MDHEN, CDR2 SYDVKM. The V end lost 5 bases, the J end lost 8 bases, and 12 bases lay between the germline ends. The CDR3 length is 12 residues. CDR3 sequence: CASSPSGQEAFF. CDR3 nucleotide sequence: TGTGCCAGCAGTCCCTCGGGACAAGAAGCTTTCTTT.

This clone was recorded once. The chain carries TRBV6-1 and TRBJ1-4; D remains ambiguous. There are 13 residues in the CDR3. Trimming cost V 1 base and J 4 bases, with 4 bases left between them. Looked up from germline, CDR1 is MNHNS and CDR2 is SASEGT. In DNA form, the CDR3 reads TGTGCCAGCAGTGAAGTCTTTAATGAAAAACTGTTTTTT. The encoded protein is CASSEVFNEKLFF.

The J gene is TRBJ2-7, the V gene TRBV2; D may be TRBD1 (5 bases). Germline V gene data show CDR1 as SNHLY and CDR2 as FYNNEI. The CDR3 has 15 amino acids. Trimming left V 1 base short and J 1 base short, with 11 bases between. Here the CDR3 reads CASSEVGVGSYEQYF. In DNA form, the CDR3 reads TGTGCCAGCAGTGAAGTAGGGGTCGGTTCCTACGAGCAGTACTTC.

The chain has TRBV10-1 and TRBJ2-7; 10 bases align to TRBD2. This CDR3 region has 16 residues. Germline V gene sequence: CDR1 WNHNN, CDR2 SYGVQD (reference sequence). V was pared by 0 bases and J by 6 bases, with 8 bases of the junction left unmatched. DNA for the CDR3: TGCGCCAGCAGTGAGTCGCGGGCTAGCGGGAGTGGCGAGCAGTACTTC. Translating it yields CASSESRASGSGEQYF.

The chain couples TRBV5-6 to TRBJ1-2; 12 nucleotides agree with TRBD1. Germline-derived CDR1 and CDR2 are SGHDT and YYEEEE. CDR3 size: 16 residues. V lost 7 bases to trimming and J lost 5 bases; unmatched junction nucleotides: 12. The CDR3 sequence: CASGPGQGAPAYGYTF. As DNA, the CDR3 is TGTGCCAGCGGACCGGGACAGGGGGCTCCAGCATATGGCTACACCTTC. Filled out from reference TRBV5-6 and TRBJ1-2, the complete variable domain reads DAGVTQSPTHLIKTRGQQVTLRCSPKSGHDTVSWYQQALGQGPQFIFQYYEEEERQRGNFPDRFSGHQFPNYSSELNVNALLLGDSALYLCASGPGQGAPAYGYTFGSGTRLTVV.

The chain employs TRBV5-6 and TRBJ2-2, with D possibly matching TRBD1 (6 bases). Trimming took 6 bases from V and 4 from J, leaving 19 bases between them. Germline V gene sequence: CDR1 SGHDT, CDR2 YYEEEE. This CDR3 is 16 amino acids long. CDR3 sequence reads: CASIDGAGVGTGELFF. The CDR3 bases are TGTGCCAGCATCGATGGGGCAGGGGTCGGCACCGGGGAGCTGTTTTTT.

This clone turned up a few times. The CDR3 region is CASSSGTSGWVQYF. In DNA, the CDR3 is TGTGCCAGCAGCTCCGGGACTAGCGGATGGGTGCAGTACTTC. This chain joins TRBV7-9 and TRBJ2-7; 11 bases agree with TRBD2. The CDR3 is 14 amino acids. V lost 4 bases to trimming and J lost 9 bases; unmatched junction nucleotides: 8. Germline V lookup: CDR1 SEHNR, CDR2 FQNEAQ (reference sequence).

The genes are TRBV9 and TRBJ2-2, with TRBD1 as a possible D gene (6 bases). Germline V gene lookup returns CDR1 SGDLS and CDR2 YYNGEE. The CDR3 totals 17 residues. V was shortened by 0 bases and J by 5 bases, with 17 bases between the two germline ends. The CDR3 reads CASSVGQQGRRTGELFF. DNA of the CDR3: TGTGCCAGCAGCGTAGGACAACAGGGCAGAAGAACCGGGGAGCTGTTTTTT.

The gene calls are TRBV5-5 and TRBJ2-7; no clear D gene. The CDR3 has 13 amino acids. Trimming removed 2 bases at V and 5 bases at J, with 11 bases between. Germline CDR1 and CDR2: SGHKS and YYEKEE (reference sequence). The CDR3 nucleotides read TGTGCCAGCAGCTTTGAGGTCCGCCACGAGCAGTACTTC. This encodes CASSFEVRHEQYF.

The chain carries TRBV6-5 and TRBJ2-7, with D tentatively TRBD1 (5 bases). Between the trimmed V and J ends, which lost 0 bases and 2 bases, there was a span of 11 bases. The CDR3 is made up of 15 amino acids. Germline CDR1 reads MNHEY; CDR2 reads SVGAGI. Written as DNA, the CDR3 is TGTGCCAGCAGTTACTCGACAGCTGGGACCTACGAGCAGTACTTC. Residues: CASSYSTAGTYEQYF.

The chain recombines TRBV6-6 with TRBJ1-1, with D possibly being TRBD1 (5 bases). The V gene lost 2 bases and the J gene lost 0 bases, with 10 bases spanning the gap. Per germline, CDR1 MNHNY and CDR2 SVGAGI (reference sequence). The CDR3 has 15 residues. CDR3 sequence: CASSYPQGLNTEAFF. The CDR3 DNA reads TGTGCCAGCAGTTACCCGCAGGGCCTGAACACTGAAGCTTTCTTT.

The CDR3 sequence is CSANYGYGYTF. CDR3 DNA sequence: TGCAGTGCTAACTACGGATATGGCTACACCTTC. J is TRBJ1-2 and V is TRBV20-1, with D uncertain. The germline CDR1 and CDR2 sequences are DFQATT and SNEGSKA (reference sequence). The V end was cut by 4 bases, the J end by 5 bases, with 8 bases between. The CDR3 runs to 11 residues.

This sequence joins TRBV18 and TRBJ1-1; TRBD1 might be the D (5 bases). CDR1 and CDR2 from the germline V gene are KGHSH and LQKENI. The CDR3 loop spans 14 amino acids. V was shortened by 1 base and J by 4 bases, with 10 bases between the two germline ends. CDR3 DNA sequence: TGTGCCAGCTCACCACAGGGGCGTAGCACTGAAGCTTTCTTT. Residues: CASSPQGRSTEAFF.

The chain is built from TRBV2 and TRBJ2-5; TRBD1 agrees at 7 bases. The CDR3 length is 16 residues. Germline loops: CDR1 SNHLY, CDR2 FYNNEI. The V segment lost 5 bases and the J segment 1 base; nucleotides outside the gene matches: 10. The CDR3 nucleotides read TGTGCCAGCAGTCCGGGACAGAACCTTCCCCAAGAGACCCAGTACTTC. Translation gives CASSPGQNLPQETQYF.